Shown below are 23 T cell receptor beta chains from a single sample sequenced in a study of T cell responses to AZD1222 COVID-19 vaccine. Data came from immunoSEQ multiplex PCR; TCRdb stores just in-frame clones and leaves some out. The sample records about 84,000 clones, around nine tenths being singletons. Sequencing used peripheral blood, obtained 28 days after the second AZD1222 dose. The receptors stem from an adult who received the AZD1222 COVID-19 vaccine.

The chain carries TRBV24-1 and TRBJ2-5, with 11 bases matching TRBD1. This CDR3 has 15 amino acids. The germline CDR1 and CDR2 sequences are KGHDR and SFDVKD. V trimming: 4 bases; J trimming: 4 bases; junction bases outside the gene matches: 4. The CDR3 sequence: CATSDRTGGRETQYF. CDR3 DNA sequence: TGTGCCACCAGTGACCGGACAGGGGGCCGAGAGACCCAGTACTTC.

The chain combines TRBV6-5 with TRBJ1-5; D is unresolved. The CDR3 covers 14 residues. V was pared by 7 bases and J by 3 bases, with 13 bases between. The V gene's germline CDR1 is MNHEY and CDR2 SVGAGI. The CDR3 DNA is TGTGCCAGCATTCTCATCCCCGACAATCAGCCCCAGCATTTT. Translating gives CASILIPDNQPQHF.

The chain uses TRBV19 and TRBJ2-7, with a possible D match to TRBD2 (6 bases). Germline V gene data show CDR1 as LNHDA and CDR2 as SQIVND (reference sequence). V gave up 1 base and J gave up 3 bases, with 7 bases separating them. This CDR3 is built from 13 residues. In DNA, the CDR3 is TGTGCCAGTAGTATAGGTAGCGGCTACGAGCAGTACTTC. Translating gives CASSIGSGYEQYF. The complete variable domain, with remaining parts taken from reference TRBV19 and TRBJ2-7, reads DGGITQSPKYLFRKEGQNVTLSCEQNLNHDAMYWYRQDPGQGLRLIYYSQIVNDFQKGDIAEGYSVSREKKESFPLTVTSAQKNPTAFYLCASSIGSGYEQYFGPGTRLTVT.

The chain employs TRBV7-9 and TRBJ2-4, with D hard to call. Trimming left V 7 bases short and J 7 bases short, with 14 bases between. Germline loops: CDR1 SEHNR, CDR2 FQNEAQ (reference sequence). This CDR3 region has 13 residues. CDR3 region: CASTRPSSNIQYF. The CDR3, as DNA: TGTGCCAGCACCCGGCCCTCAAGTAACATTCAGTACTTC.

The chain combines TRBV9 with TRBJ1-1; no firm D call. The CDR3 length is 15 residues. Germline assignment: CDR1 SGDLS and CDR2 YYNGEE. V lost 0 bases and J lost 0, with 9 bases in between. In nucleotides, the CDR3 is TGTGCCAGCAGCGTAGGAGGAGGCATGAACACTGAAGCTTTCTTT. It yields the protein CASSVGGGMNTEAFF. Full variable domain (outside the CDR3, taken from reference TRBV9 and TRBJ1-1): DSGVTQTPKHLITATGQRVTLRCSPRSGDLSVYWYQQSLDQGLQFLIQYYNGEERAKGNILERFSAQQFPDLHSELNLSSLELGDSALYFCASSVGGGMNTEAFFGQGTRLTVV.

V gene TRBV18 combines with J gene TRBJ1-6; D uncertain. Between the trimmed V and J ends, which lost 2 bases and 10 bases, there was a span of 15 bases. This CDR3 has 15 residues. Germline V CDR1 and CDR2: KGHSH, LQKENI. This CDR3 is CASSPVAEGDSPLHF. CDR3 DNA sequence: TGTGCCAGCTCACCAGTGGCCGAGGGCGACTCACCCCTCCACTTT. Variable domain in full (rest from reference TRBV18 and TRBJ1-6): NAGVMQNPRHLVRRRGQEARLRCSPMKGHSHVYWYRQLPEEGLKFMVYLQKENIIDESGMPKERFSAEFPKEGPSILRIQQVVRGDSAAYFCASSPVAEGDSPLHFGNGTRLTVT.

The chain carries TRBV24-1 and TRBJ2-5; D possibly corresponds to TRBD2 (6 bases). Per the germline V gene, CDR1 is KGHDR and CDR2 is SFDVKD. V dropped 3 bases and J dropped 7 bases, with 14 bases sitting between them. The CDR3 loop spans 14 amino acids. The CDR3 coding sequence is TGTGCCACCAGTGATCCAGCGGGTACAGGGACCCAGTACTTC. Amino acids: CATSDPAGTGTQYF.

This rearrangement joins TRBV6-5 to TRBJ2-2; no reliable D call. The length of the CDR3 is 14 residues. The ends were cut back, 4 bases at V and 6 bases at J, with 12 bases in the middle. The germline V gene has CDR1 MNHEY and CDR2 SVGAGI. Written as DNA, the CDR3 is TGTGCCAGCAGTTTTGGGGTGTCGGCCGGGGAGCTGTTTTTT. It translates to CASSFGVSAGELFF.

The J gene is TRBJ2-5, the V gene TRBV28; 10 bases align to TRBD2. The CDR3 length is 15 residues. J was trimmed by 5 bases and V by 4 bases; bases with no gene match: 7. CDR1 and CDR2 (germline): MDHEN, SYDVKM. Here the CDR3 reads CASSSPSGGGETQYF. The CDR3 coding sequence is TGTGCCAGCAGTTCCCCTAGCGGGGGAGGGGAGACCCAGTACTTC.

The J gene is TRBJ1-2, the V gene TRBV19; D gene unclear. V gave up 7 bases and J gave up 4 bases, with 10 bases separating them. The CDR3 spans 12 residues. Per the germline V gene, CDR1 is LNHDA and CDR2 is SQIVND (reference sequence). The CDR3 DNA reads TGTGCCAGTACCGGGGTAATCTATGGCTACACCTTC. It codes for CASTGVIYGYTF. Variable domain in full (rest from reference TRBV19 and TRBJ1-2): DGGITQSPKYLFRKEGQNVTLSCEQNLNHDAMYWYRQDPGQGLRLIYYSQIVNDFQKGDIAEGYSVSREKKESFPLTVTSAQKNPTAFYLCASTGVIYGYTFGSGTRLTVV.

This rearrangement joins TRBV19 to TRBJ1-3; TRBD1 matches 7 bases. V gave up 4 bases and J gave up 0 bases; unmatched junction bases: 9. The CDR3 runs 17 residues. The germline CDR1 and CDR2 sequences are LNHDA and SQIVND (reference sequence). CDR3 in amino acids: CASSRPGQASSGNTIYF. CDR3 DNA sequence: TGTGCCAGTAGTAGACCCGGACAGGCAAGCTCTGGAAACACCATATATTTT.

CDR3 DNA: TGTGCCACCAGCAGAGATCACGGCAGCACCTACGCGGAGCAGTACTTC. Encoded protein: CATSRDHGSTYAEQYF. The V gene is TRBV15, the J gene TRBJ2-7, with D unclear. With 0 bases removed from V and 7 bases from J, the gap between germline ends came to 19 bases. The CDR3 is 16 residues long. Germline lookup yields CDR1 LNHNV and CDR2 YYDKDF (reference sequence).

The chain couples TRBV5-1 to TRBJ2-1; the match to TRBD2 covers 7 bases. This CDR3 has 17 residues. Germline V CDR1 and CDR2: SGHRS, YFSETQ. The V and J ends lost 0 bases and 2 bases, in that order; junction bases with no gene match: 8. The CDR3 DNA is TGCGCCAGCAGCTTGGGGATTGGGGGACTAACCTACAATGAGCAGTTCTTC. This gives the protein CASSLGIGGLTYNEQFF.

The rearrangement links TRBV27 to TRBJ2-3; unclear D gene. Germline lookup yields CDR1 MNHEY and CDR2 SMNVEV (reference sequence). V lost 2 bases to trimming and J lost 7 bases, with 4 bases between them. The CDR3 extends over 11 amino acids. The CDR3 nucleotides read TGTGCCAGCAGTTTAATGAATACGCAGTATTTT. Its protein is CASSLMNTQYF.

The genes are TRBV7-2 and TRBJ2-1; TRBD2 agrees at 7 bases. The V gene end was trimmed by 0 bases and the J gene end by 3 bases; junction bases not matched to a gene: 5. The CDR3 spans 16 residues. Per the germline V gene, CDR1 is SGHTA and CDR2 is FQGNSA. The CDR3 sequence is CASSLAASGNYNEQFF. The CDR3 DNA reads as TGTGCCAGCAGCTTAGCAGCTAGCGGAAACTACAATGAGCAGTTCTTC.

This chain links TRBV6-4 with TRBJ2-2; D is uncertain. With 6 bases removed from V and 1 base from J, the gap between germline ends came to 6 bases. CDR1 is MRHNA and CDR2 is SNTAGT in the germline V gene. The CDR3 runs to 13 residues. In DNA form, the CDR3 reads TGTGCCAGCAGGAACGGGAACACCGGGGAGCTGTTTTTT. Protein product: CASRNGNTGELFF.

V and J are TRBV2 and TRBJ1-2; the match to TRBD1 covers 11 bases. CDR1 is SNHLY, CDR2 FYNNEI, per germline. Losses at the gene ends were 6 bases for V and 8 bases for J; bases not matched to a gene: 8. This CDR3 comprises 14 residues. The CDR3 loop is CASSTGTGGGGYTF. The DNA of the CDR3 is TGTGCCAGCAGCACCGGGACAGGGGGTGGAGGCTACACCTTC.

The J gene is TRBJ2-3, the V gene TRBV11-2; D not resolved. The CDR3 is 14 amino acids. From germline, CDR1 is SGHAT and CDR2 FQNNGV. V gave up 5 bases and J gave up 3 bases, with 12 bases separating them. CDR3 nucleotides: TGTGCCAGCAGCCCCGGCAGTGGTACAGATACGCAGTATTTT. Its protein is CASSPGSGTDTQYF.

This chain connects TRBV6-5 to TRBJ1-5; 9 bases align to TRBD1. The CDR3 has 13 amino acids. Germline trimming cut 5 bases from V and 6 bases from J; bases unmatched to any gene: 2. CDR1 and CDR2 from the germline V gene are MNHEY and SVGAGI. CDR3 nucleotide sequence: TGTGCCAGCAGTAGGGACAGGGCTCAGCCCCAGCATTTT. Residues: CASSRDRAQPQHF.

The rearrangement joins TRBV9 to TRBJ2-3; no clear D. From germline, CDR1 is SGDLS and CDR2 YYNGEE. V gave up 0 bases and J gave up 5 bases, with 13 bases separating them. CDR3 length: 15 amino acids. DNA for the CDR3: TGTGCCAGCAGCGTAGCCCCGGCTCCTATAGATACGCAGTATTTT. This codes for CASSVAPAPIDTQYF.

This clone was recorded only once. The chain employs TRBV28 and TRBJ2-4, with TRBD1 matching over 9 bases. CDR3 length equals 16 residues. Germline assignment: CDR1 MDHEN and CDR2 SYDVKM. J gave up 8 bases and V 4 bases, and 12 bases lay outside the gene matches. The CDR3 is CASSSIRDRVVYIQYF. The DNA of the CDR3 is TGTGCCAGCAGTTCCATCCGGGACAGGGTCGTTTACATTCAGTACTTC.

This sequence joins TRBV18 and TRBJ1-5, with TRBD1 identical over 7 bases. Unmatched junction bases numbered 5, after V lost 3 bases and J lost 6 bases. The CDR3 has 14 residues. The germline CDR1 and CDR2 sequences are KGHSH and LQKENI. The CDR3 DNA reads as TGTGCCAGCTCACCGACAGGGACTGGTCAGCCCCAGCATTTT. Residues: CASSPTGTGQPQHF.

This clone was detected only once. The chain joins TRBV5-4 to TRBJ2-7; 12 nucleotides line up with TRBD2. The CDR3 totals 16 residues. Germline lookup yields CDR1 SGHNT and CDR2 YYREEE (reference sequence). V was pared by 4 bases and J by 6 bases, with 11 bases of the junction left unmatched. The DNA for the CDR3 is TGTGCCAGCAGCCACCCGACTAGCGGGGGACAATTCGAGCAGTACTTC. Protein product: CASSHPTSGGQFEQYF. Filled out from reference TRBV5-4 and TRBJ2-7, the complete variable domain reads ETGVTQSPTHLIKTRGQQVTLRCSSQSGHNTVSWYQQALGQGPQFIFQYYREEENGRGNFPPRFSGLQFPNYSSELNVNALELDDSALYLCASSHPTSGGQFEQYFGPGTRLTVT.